The rows below give T cell receptor beta chains drawn from one sample of a study of T-cell reconstitution after alpha-beta-depleted transplantation in children. MiXCR, applied by TCRdb to the PCR reads, yields one record per CDR3 protein. Of roughly 310,000 distinct CDR3 sequences listed, around 20% are singletons. The sequencing here drew on PBMCs, mostly from graft donor cells, taken 180 days after TCRalphabeta/CD19-depleted stem cell transplant. The source of these receptors is a male patient younger than 18 who had a stem cell transplant for acute lymphoblastic leukemia, so the T cells may come from the graft donor. The CDR3 runs from the conserved cysteine through the conserved F or W. The order of the fields is CDR3 DNA, CDR3 protein, CDR3 length, V gene, D gene, clone size, J gene. The D gene is left open where the match is weak. Size is omitted from some rows. Given values are once, few, many or a class for expanded clones.

TGTGCCAGCAGCGGGTCGACTAGCGGGGACGAGCAGTACTTC | CASSGSTSGDEQYF | 14 | TRBV9 | TRBD2 | - | TRBJ2-7
TGTGCCAGCAGCTTACTCGGAACAGCCACCGGGGAGCTGTTTTTT | CASSLLGTATGELFF | 15 | TRBV7-3 | - | - | TRBJ2-2
TGTGCCAGCACGCTTAGTTTAGGGGGCCAGAACACCGGGGAGCTGTTTTTT | CASTLSLGGQNTGELFF | 17 | TRBV5-5 | TRBD1 | - | TRBJ2-2
TGTGCCAGCTCCGGGACCCGGGCAGCTACGCAGTATTTT | CASSGTRAATQYF | 13 | TRBV27 | - | - | TRBJ2-3
TGCAGTGCTAGAGACTCCGGGAACTCCTACAATGAGCAGTTCTTC | CSARDSGNSYNEQFF | 15 | TRBV20-1 | - | - | TRBJ2-1
TGTGCCAGCACCCCAGCGCTGAGCTCCTACAATGAGCAGTTCTTC | CASTPALSSYNEQFF | 15 | TRBV12-3/TRBV12-4 | - | - | TRBJ2-1
TGCGCCAGCAGAGGGATGTACCAAGAGACCCAGTACTTC | CASRGMYQETQYF | 13 | TRBV10-1 | - | - | TRBJ2-5
TGCGCCTCGATGTGGACAGCGAACACCGGGGAGCTGTTTTTT | CASMWTANTGELFF | 14 | TRBV5-1 | - | - | TRBJ2-2
TGTGCCAGCAGCGTAGTAGAGACAGGGGGCATGGAGACCCAGTACTTC | CASSVVETGGMETQYF | 16 | TRBV9 | TRBD1 | - | TRBJ2-5
TGTGCCAGCAGTTACAGGGGACAGGGACCTTACGAGCAGTACTTC | CASSYRGQGPYEQYF | 15 | TRBV6-5 | TRBD1 | few | TRBJ2-7
TGTGCCAGCAGCCACATTTTACCTTTAGCGGGAGGGCCCACAGATACGCAGTATTTT | CASSHILPLAGGPTDTQYF | 19 | TRBV28 | TRBD2 | - | TRBJ2-3
TGTGCCAGCAGCCCCCAAACACTCAGAACCTACGAGCAGTACTTC | CASSPQTLRTYEQYF | 15 | TRBV7-9 | - | many | TRBJ2-7
TGTGCCAGCAGTTTAACCTGGAATGAGCAGTTCTTC | CASSLTWNEQFF | 12 | TRBV28 | - | - | TRBJ2-1
TGTGCCAGTCGGGACAGGGGGAAGAAGTACGAGCAGTACTTC | CASRDRGKKYEQYF | 14 | TRBV27 | TRBD1 | few | TRBJ2-7
TGTGCCATCAGTGAGAATCCCCCGGGACTAGCCTACGAGCAGTACTTC | CAISENPPGLAYEQYF | 16 | TRBV10-3 | TRBD2 | few | TRBJ2-7
TGTGCCAGCAGCTTGGATGGGACACCTCTCGATACGCAGTATTTT | CASSLDGTPLDTQYF | 15 | TRBV5-4 | - | - | TRBJ2-3
TGTGCCAGCAGCTTATCCGCATTCAGGACAGGCGGGGACACTGAAGCTTTCTTT | CASSLSAFRTGGDTEAFF | 18 | TRBV11-1 | TRBD1 | few | TRBJ1-1
TGCAGCGCTGGGAAGTCTAGTGGCAATGAGCAGTTCTTC | CSAGKSSGNEQFF | 13 | TRBV29-1 | - | - | TRBJ2-1
TGTGCCAGCAGCCCACGGACAGGCCGAGTCTCGGATACGCAGTATTTT | CASSPRTGRVSDTQYF | 16 | TRBV7-8 | TRBD1 | - | TRBJ2-3
TGTGCCAGCAGTTTAAAGGGAAAGAACTATGGCTACACCTTC | CASSLKGKNYGYTF | 14 | TRBV12-3/TRBV12-4 | - | - | TRBJ1-2
TGTGCCAGCAGCTTAGCTTGGGACAGACCCTCTGGGGCCAACGTCCTGACTTTC | CASSLAWDRPSGANVLTF | 18 | TRBV11-1 | TRBD1 | once | TRBJ2-6
TGTGCCAGCAGTTTAGGGCAGGGAGGAGCTTTCTTT | CASSLGQGGAFF | 12 | TRBV12-3/TRBV12-4 | - | - | TRBJ1-1